These 8 T cell receptor beta chains were all obtained from the same sample, sequenced in a study of post-analysis software for immune sequencing data (dated by TCRdb to between 2014 and 2016). General findings and caveats noted by the study authors: Patients showed significantly higher frequencies than controls for five TRBV segments, among them TRBV5-6, TRBV5-1 and TRBV20-1.

What these receptors recognize is not known. The method was PCR. Sequencing instrument: Illumina HiSeq 2500. Unique molecular identifiers were incorporated into TCR beta cDNA libraries to reduce PCR and sequencing biases. The raw public reads went through TCRdb reprocessing: fastp at Q25, MiXCR clone calling, in-frame beta chains kept. For every CDR3 protein sequence, its rows merge into one entry that carries the most common genes and DNA. This sample holds hundreds of thousands of distinct CDR3 sequences; about 60% were observed only once. The ten top clones hold approximately 10% of the sample. The specimen sequenced was blood. These receptors all come from a girl aged 2 to 10 with multiple sclerosis.

CDR3 region: CAISEFTVGLAGTQYF. CDR3 nucleotides: TGTGCCATCAGTGAATTTACAGTCGGCCTTGCTGGTACGCAGTATTTT. J is TRBJ2-3 and V is TRBV10-3; D unresolved. The germline V gene encodes CDR1 ENHRY and CDR2 SYGVKD. CDR3 length: 16 amino acids. V gave up 3 bases and J gave up 8 bases, with 21 bases separating them.

The chain recombines TRBV3-1 with TRBJ2-4, with D uncertain. CDR3 length equals 14 residues. CDR1 is LGHDT and CDR2 is YNNKEL in the germline V gene (reference sequence). V shed 3 bases and J shed 0 bases, with 6 bases lying between them. The CDR3 DNA is TGTGCCAGCAGCCATCGGGTAGCCAAAAACATTCAGTACTTC. It specifies CASSHRVAKNIQYF. Full variable domain (rest looked up from reference TRBV3-1 and TRBJ2-4): DTAVSQTPKYLVTQMGNDKSIKCEQNLGHDTMYWYKQDSKKFLKIMFSYNNKELIINETVPNRFSPKSPDKAHLNLHINSLELGDSAVYFCASSHRVAKNIQYFGAGTRLSVL.

The V and J genes are TRBV6-6 and TRBJ2-7; D is ambiguous. CDR3 length: 13 amino acids. The V gene lost 10 bases and the J gene lost 0 bases, with 13 bases spanning the gap. Germline V CDR1 and CDR2: MNHNY, SVGAGI (reference sequence). The CDR3, as DNA: TGTGCCACCGGACCTTTGGACTCCTACGAGCAGTACTTC. Translation gives CATGPLDSYEQYF.

The chain couples TRBV29-1 to TRBJ2-5; maybe TRBD2 (5 bases). Deletions cut 2 bases from V and 4 bases from J, with 14 bases between. This CDR3 contains 14 residues. Germline values: CDR1 SQVTM, CDR2 ANQGSEA. The CDR3 nucleotides read TGCAGCGTTGAAACCGGGGAATGGGGAGAGACCCAGTACTTC. Amino acids: CSVETGEWGETQYF.

The chain uses TRBV20-1 and TRBJ1-2, with no clear D. V was trimmed by 1 base and J by 7 bases, leaving 7 bases between them. The length of the CDR3 is 11 residues. The germline V gene encodes CDR1 DFQATT and CDR2 SNEGSKA (reference sequence). This CDR3 is CSARVEAGYTF. Here the CDR3 DNA reads TGCAGTGCTAGAGTGGAAGCTGGCTACACCTTC.

The chain combines TRBV5-1 with TRBJ2-3; tentatively, D is TRBD1 (7 bases). The CDR3 is made up of 16 amino acids. Germline V gives CDR1 SGHRS, CDR2 YFSETQ. V lost 3 bases to trimming and J lost 0 bases, with 14 bases between them. In DNA, the CDR3 is TGCGCCAGCAGCTCGCAGGGGGGAGTAAGCACAGATACGCAGTATTTT. It codes for CASSSQGGVSTDTQYF.

The genes are TRBV18 and TRBJ1-2; 12 bases are shared with TRBD1. Per germline, CDR1 KGHSH and CDR2 LQKENI. The CDR3 has 15 residues. V was pared by 3 bases and J by 7 bases, with 6 bases of the junction left unmatched. CDR3 region: CASSPRDRGLGGYTF. The CDR3, as DNA: TGTGCCAGCTCACCGAGGGACAGGGGGCTCGGTGGCTACACCTTC.

This rearrangement joins TRBV9 to TRBJ1-2, with D possibly being TRBD1 (5 bases). This CDR3 comprises 15 residues. The germline V gene encodes CDR1 SGDLS and CDR2 YYNGEE. With 3 bases removed from V and 2 bases from J, the gap between germline ends came to 14 bases. The CDR3 reads CASSGRAGTNYGYTF. CDR3 nucleotide sequence: TGTGCCAGCAGCGGACGAGCGGGGACCAACTATGGCTACACCTTC.